The present T cell receptor (beta chain) was sequenced within a study of blood T cell repertoires in COVID-19. Study information: In each case, the material was cDNA or gDNA derived from T cells, B-cell-depleted T cells, or PBMCs.

The V gene's germline CDR1 is SGHTA and CDR2 FQGNSA. This CDR3 has 15 amino acids. The ends lost 5 bases at V and 1 base at J; junction bases unmatched: 4. Some clones are missing from TCRdb's copy, which holds only in-frame ones; the method was immunoSEQ multiplex PCR. The sample contains roughly 200,000 clones, about 83% of which appear only once. The rearrangement uses TRBV7-2 and TRBJ1-2; 10 bases fit TRBD1. This receptor was taken from a human donor in a cohort sampled during active COVID-19. The specimen sequenced was peripheral blood. CDR3 loop: CASSGGQGRNYGYTF. The CDR3 coding sequence is TGTGCCAGCAGCGGGGGACAGGGGCGTAACTATGGCTACACCTTC.